Below, 16 T cell receptor beta chains from the same sample are listed, as sequenced in a study of blood T cell repertoires in COVID-19. Some clones are missing from TCRdb's copy, which holds only in-frame ones; the method was immunoSEQ multiplex PCR. The sample lists around 260,000 clones; around 78% were seen once. Sequencing used peripheral blood. The receptors derive from a man in his sixties who had recovered from COVID-19.

The rearrangement links TRBV6-6 to TRBJ2-3, with TRBD2 matching 11 bases. In germline, CDR1 is MNHNY, CDR2 SVGAGI (reference sequence). The length of the CDR3 is 15 residues. J gave up 4 bases and V 6 bases, and 6 bases lay outside the gene matches. As DNA, the CDR3 is TGTGCCAGCAGCAAGACTAGCGGGACCCCAGATACGCAGTATTTT. It codes for CASSKTSGTPDTQYF.

The rearrangement links TRBV28 to TRBJ1-6; tentative D call: TRBD1 (6 bases). V was pared by 7 bases and J by 0 bases, with 13 bases between. The CDR3 runs to 16 residues. The V gene's germline CDR1 is MDHEN and CDR2 SYDVKM. CDR3 bases: TGTGCCAGCAACCCGACAGGAAGCTCCTATAATTCACCCCTCCACTTT. Residues: CASNPTGSSYNSPLHF.

This chain uses TRBV30 with TRBJ2-7; 9 bases are shared with TRBD2. This CDR3 has 13 residues. In germline, CDR1 is GTSNPN, CDR2 SVGIG (reference sequence). V lost 4 bases, J lost 6 bases, and 7 bases stayed unmatched. CDR3 DNA: TGTGCCTGGAACGCGGGAGGGCCTCTCGAGCAGTACTTC. The encoded protein is CAWNAGGPLEQYF.

This rearrangement joins TRBV3-1 (or the pseudogene TRBV3-2) to TRBJ2-1, with 10 positions matching TRBD2. Germline lookup yields CDR1 LGHDT and CDR2 YNNKEL (reference sequence). The J segment lost 4 bases and the V segment lost 2 bases, leaving 8 bases of the junction unmatched. This CDR3 comprises 17 residues. The CDR3 loop reads CASSQLNGTSVYNEQFF. The CDR3 bases are TGTGCCAGCAGCCAATTGAATGGGACTAGCGTATACAATGAGCAGTTCTTC.

This chain joins TRBV2 and TRBJ2-2; weak D call: TRBD1 (5 bases). Germline V CDR1 and CDR2: SNHLY, FYNNEI. This CDR3 is 15 amino acids long. Trimming took 4 bases from V and 1 from J, leaving 10 bases between them. The CDR3 DNA reads as TGTGCCAGCAGTGGGGGCCTGGGGAACACCGGGGAGCTGTTTTTT. Protein sequence: CASSGGLGNTGELFF.

This clone was picked up one time. CDR3 sequence reads: CSVGTSGEQFF. The CDR3 region has the DNA TGCAGCGTTGGGACTAGCGGTGAGCAGTTCTTC. The chain joins TRBV29-1 to TRBJ2-1; 10 bases match TRBD2. Germline V gene lookup returns CDR1 SQVTM and CDR2 ANQGSEA. The CDR3 is 11 residues long. Trimming at V came to 4 bases and at J to 9 bases, leaving 0 bases not matched to a gene.

The genes are TRBV30 and TRBJ2-6; TRBD1 might be the D (6 bases). V lost 2 bases to trimming and J lost 0 bases, with 8 bases between them. Germline-derived CDR1 and CDR2 are GTSNPN and SVGIG (reference sequence). This CDR3 has 15 residues. CDR3 amino acids: CAWSQGTSGANVLTF. CDR3 bases: TGTGCCTGGAGTCAGGGGACCTCTGGGGCCAACGTCCTGACTTTC. The full variable domain, completed using reference TRBV30 and TRBJ2-6, is SQTIHQWPATLVQPVGSPLSLECTVEGTSNPNLYWYRQAAGRGLQLLFYSVGIGQISSEVPQNLSASRPQDRQFILSSKKLLLSDSGFYLCAWSQGTSGANVLTFGAGSRLTVL.

V and J are TRBV2 and TRBJ2-5; D not resolved. Between the trimmed V and J ends, which lost 7 bases and 0 bases, there was a span of 9 bases. Germline V CDR1 and CDR2: SNHLY, FYNNEI. This CDR3 is 13 amino acids long. The CDR3: CASISKDQETQYF. The CDR3 DNA reads TGTGCCAGCATTAGCAAAGACCAAGAGACCCAGTACTTC.

The chain couples TRBV28 to TRBJ1-2; D may be TRBD1 (6 bases). This CDR3 comprises 14 residues. Germline V gene sequence: CDR1 MDHEN, CDR2 SYDVKM. V was trimmed by 5 bases and J by 8 bases, leaving 18 bases between them. The CDR3, as DNA: TGTGCCAGCAGTCCCACAGGGCAGCCGGGGGGCTACACCTTC. Its translation: CASSPTGQPGGYTF.

The chain recombines TRBV5-4 with TRBJ2-3; D possibly corresponds to TRBD2 (6 bases). The CDR3 loop spans 15 amino acids. With 0 bases removed from V and 1 base from J, the gap between germline ends came to 9 bases. CDR1 and CDR2 (germline): SGHNT, YYREEE (reference sequence). CDR3 loop: CASSLDPGGTDTQYF. In nucleotides, the CDR3 is TGTGCCAGCAGCTTGGACCCGGGGGGCACAGATACGCAGTATTTT.

V gene TRBV27 combines with J gene TRBJ2-1; D is uncertain. The CDR3 runs 14 residues. Germline V gene sequence: CDR1 MNHEY, CDR2 SMNVEV (reference sequence). V was pared by 2 bases and J by 4 bases, with 9 bases between. The CDR3 DNA sequence: TGTGCCAGCAGTTTAAGGCAGAGGTACAATGAGCAGTTCTTC. As protein: CASSLRQRYNEQFF.

J is TRBJ1-2 and V is TRBV4-2, with D perhaps matching TRBD1 (5 bases). Germline V gene data show CDR1 as LGHNA and CDR2 as YNFKEQ. The CDR3 runs to 14 residues. V lost 4 bases and J 8 bases, leaving 17 bases between the germline ends. CDR3 DNA: TGTGCCAGCAGCCGGGACGGGGGAACGGAAGGCTACACCTTC. This sequence encodes CASSRDGGTEGYTF.

This clone has ten or more counts. The chain recombines TRBV11-2 with TRBJ2-1, with 15 bases that match TRBD2. The J segment lost 2 bases and the V segment lost 5 bases, leaving 4 bases of the junction unmatched. The germline V gene encodes CDR1 SGHAT and CDR2 FQNNGV. The CDR3 has 17 amino acids. As DNA, the CDR3 is TGTGCCAGCAGCGGGACTAGCGGGAGGAGAACCTACAATGAGCAGTTCTTC. It translates to CASSGTSGRRTYNEQFF.

This sequence joins TRBV6-2 or TRBV6-3 and TRBJ2-2, with D possibly being TRBD1 (5 bases). The CDR3 has 13 residues. Trimming left V 3 bases short and J 6 bases short, with 8 bases between. In germline, CDR1 is MNHEY, CDR2 SVGEGT. CDR3 DNA sequence: TGTGCCAGCAGTTATTGGGGCGCCGGGGAGCTGTTTTTT. It encodes CASSYWGAGELFF.

V and J are TRBV30 and TRBJ2-7, with 9 bases identical to TRBD2. The CDR3 is made up of 15 amino acids. Germline CDR1 GTSNPN, CDR2 SVGIG (reference sequence). Trimming removed 3 bases from V and 2 bases from J; junction bases left unmatched: 8. The CDR3 nucleotides read TGTGCCTGGAGGGGACCGGGACTAGCACCCTACGAGCAGTACTTC. This codes for CAWRGPGLAPYEQYF. The variable domain in full, completed from reference TRBV30 and TRBJ2-7, reads SQTIHQWPATLVQPVGSPLSLECTVEGTSNPNLYWYRQAAGRGLQLLFYSVGIGQISSEVPQNLSASRPQDRQFILSSKKLLLSDSGFYLCAWRGPGLAPYEQYFGPGTRLTVT.

This clone occurred a few times. The chain combines TRBV30 with TRBJ1-3; D is possibly TRBD1 (6 bases). Germline V gives CDR1 GTSNPN, CDR2 SVGIG (reference sequence). With 3 bases removed from V and 0 bases from J, the gap between germline ends came to 15 bases. The CDR3 loop spans 16 amino acids. The CDR3 DNA reads TGTGCCTGGAGCGCCGGGACACCCTTCTCTGGAAACACCATATATTTT. It specifies CAWSAGTPFSGNTIYF.